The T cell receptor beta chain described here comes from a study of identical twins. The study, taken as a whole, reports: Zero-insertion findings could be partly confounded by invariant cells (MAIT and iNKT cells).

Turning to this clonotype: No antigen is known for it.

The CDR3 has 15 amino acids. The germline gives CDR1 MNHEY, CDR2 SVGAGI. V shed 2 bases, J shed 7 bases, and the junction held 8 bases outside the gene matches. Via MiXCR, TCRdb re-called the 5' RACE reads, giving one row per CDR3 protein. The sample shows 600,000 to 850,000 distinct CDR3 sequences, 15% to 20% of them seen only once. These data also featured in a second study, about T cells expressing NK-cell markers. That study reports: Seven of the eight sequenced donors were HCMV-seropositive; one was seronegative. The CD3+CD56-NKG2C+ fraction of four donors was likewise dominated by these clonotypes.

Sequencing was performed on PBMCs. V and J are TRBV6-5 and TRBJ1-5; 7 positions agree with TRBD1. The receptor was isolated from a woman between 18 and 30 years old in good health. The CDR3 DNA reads TGTGCCAGCAGTTACGGTGGACAGGTGGAACAGCCCCAGCATTTT. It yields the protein CASSYGGQVEQPQHF.